The clone carrying this T cell receptor (beta chain) was seen only once. The data are from a study of blood T cell repertoires in COVID-19. About the research overall: Collection of acute and convalescent COVID-19 samples took place in the United States, Italy and Spain. In each case, the material was cDNA or gDNA derived from T cells, B-cell-depleted T cells, or PBMCs.

The germline CDR1 and CDR2 sequences are MNHNY and SVGAGI (reference sequence). Trimming shortened V by 0 bases and J by 2 bases, and 7 bases separated the two germline ends. The CDR3 has 15 residues. Libraries were prepared by immunoSEQ multiplex PCR; TCRdb keeps only in-frame clonotypes and omits some of them. This table has about 220,000 clones, around 86% appearing once. This chain connects TRBV6-6 to TRBJ2-2; D unresolved. The receptor comes from a human donor in a cohort sampled during active COVID-19. Sequences were obtained from peripheral blood. The CDR3 protein is CASSYSSVNTGELFF. The DNA of the CDR3 is TGTGCCAGCAGTTACTCGTCCGTAAACACCGGGGAGCTGTTTTTT.